This entry lists 2 T cell receptor beta chains sequenced from one sample in a study of T cells in Graves' hyperthyroidism and ophthalmopathy. RNA transcripts served as the template for amplifying TCR beta CDR3 regions. A first-round RT-PCR of the TCR CDR3 used the HTBI primer set. MiXCR, run by TCRdb on the multiplex PCR reads, gives a single entry per CDR3 protein. The table records fewer than 500,000 distinct CDR3 sequences, 13% to 15% of them present only once. The material sequenced was blood. The receptors were sampled from a woman in her twenties or thirties with Graves' ophthalmopathy.

The table lists this clonotype with many counts. The chain is built from TRBV6-2 or TRBV6-3 and TRBJ2-7; a possible D gene is TRBD1 (6 bases). The CDR3 is made up of 16 amino acids. Germline values: CDR1 MNHEY, CDR2 SVGEGT. Trimming stripped 6 bases from V and 6 bases from J, with 24 bases between. This chain's CDR3 is CASRLNGQSILSEQYF. In DNA form, the CDR3 reads TGTGCCAGCAGACTTAACGGACAGTCTATTCTTTCCGAGCAGTACTTC.

The rearrangement links TRBV9 to TRBJ2-2; perhaps TRBD1 as D (5 bases). This CDR3 is built from 15 residues. Trimming stripped 3 bases from V and 5 bases from J, with 14 bases between. Germline-derived CDR1 and CDR2 are SGDLS and YYNGEE. DNA of the CDR3: TGTGCCAGCAGCGGTGGGGCCCAGGATACCGGGGAGCTGTTTTTT. It codes for CASSGGAQDTGELFF. Full variable domain (remainder filled in from reference TRBV9 and TRBJ2-2): DSGVTQTPKHLITATGQRVTLRCSPRSGDLSVYWYQQSLDQGLQFLIQYYNGEERAKGNILERFSAQQFPDLHSELNLSSLELGDSALYFCASSGGAQDTGELFFGEGSRLTVL.